Below, one T cell receptor (beta chain) is given with its context. Its target is not known. This sample is drawn from a study of identical twins. Study observations and caveats: The presence of invariant MAIT and iNKT cells could partly confound analyses of zero-insertion sequences. Fewer insertions characterized abundant cord blood beta clonotypes, whereas memory repertoires showed none.

This CDR3 spans 17 amino acids. CDR1 and CDR2 from the germline V gene are MNHNY and SVGAGI (reference sequence). V gave up 8 bases and J gave up 5 bases; unmatched junction bases: 19. Each CDR3 protein gets one entry after TCRdb re-called the 5' RACE reads with MiXCR. The sample lists 1,800,000 or so distinct CDR3 sequences; about 32% were seen once. The sequenced sample was cord blood. The rearrangement joins TRBV6-6 to TRBJ2-7; 9 positions agree with TRBD1. The sequence came from a newborn girl in good health. The CDR3 coding sequence is TGTGCCAGCGGAATGTCCGGGACAGGGTCCCCCTACCACGAGCAGTACTTC. Encoded protein: CASGMSGTGSPYHEQYF.